Shown below are 23 T cell receptor beta chains from a single sample sequenced in a study of cytomegalovirus exposure and HLA in healthy donors. With 60 Vbeta and 13 Jbeta primers, the PCR was carried out. Assay used: immunoSEQ multiplex PCR; TCRdb lists only in-frame clones, some missing. The table lists about 120,000 clones, less than 80% of them singletons. The sample taken for sequencing was PBMCs. The receptors originated from a woman aged 45-65 years in good health and CMV-seronegative.

V is TRBV28 and J is TRBJ2-2; 7 bases fit TRBD1. The V segment lost 8 bases and the J segment 2 bases; nucleotides outside the gene matches: 11. The germline V gene has CDR1 MDHEN and CDR2 SYDVKM. The CDR3 spans 16 residues. The CDR3 protein is CASRSSDRHNTGELFF. The DNA of the CDR3 is TGTGCCAGCCGTTCTTCGGACAGGCATAACACCGGGGAGCTGTTTTTT.

About this clone: This CDR3 is also generated by other DNA sequences in the sample. V usage is TRBV19 and J usage is TRBJ2-3, with 7 bases aligning to TRBD2. CDR1 and CDR2 (germline): LNHDA, SQIVND (reference sequence). After removal of 1 base from V and 2 bases from J, the junction contained 3 bases not matched to a gene. This CDR3 contains 15 residues. This CDR3 reads CASSIGGRVTDTQYF. Here the CDR3 DNA reads TGTGCCAGTAGTATAGGAGGGAGGGTCACAGATACGCAGTATTTT.

The V and J genes are TRBV30 and TRBJ2-1, with 12 bases identical to TRBD2. Germline V gene lookup returns CDR1 GTSNPN and CDR2 SVGIG (reference sequence). CDR3 length: 16 amino acids. V gave up 7 bases and J gave up 8 bases; unmatched junction bases: 15. CDR3 sequence reads: CASTLGGTSGLDEQFF. CDR3 coding DNA: TGTGCCTCTACGCTAGGCGGGACTAGCGGGTTGGATGAGCAGTTCTTC.

The rearrangement links TRBV25-1 to TRBJ1-5; the match to TRBD1 covers 7 bases. The CDR3 sequence is 14 residues long. V was clipped by 4 bases and J by 4 bases; unmatched bases: 4. Germline CDR1 is MGHDK and CDR2 is SYGVNS. CDR3 amino acids: CASSAAGGNQPQHF. The CDR3 DNA sequence: TGTGCCAGCAGTGCCGCAGGGGGGAATCAGCCCCAGCATTTT.

The chain has TRBV28 and TRBJ2-7; the match to TRBD2 covers 12 bases. This CDR3 is 16 amino acids long. In germline, CDR1 is MDHEN, CDR2 SYDVKM. Germline trimming cut 3 bases from V and 4 bases from J; bases unmatched to any gene: 7. The CDR3 sequence is CASSLVKTSGSYEQYF. The CDR3 bases are TGTGCCAGCAGTTTGGTTAAGACTAGCGGGAGTTACGAGCAGTACTTC.

This rearrangement joins TRBV16 to TRBJ2-2; no firm D call. Germline V gene lookup returns CDR1 KGHSY and CDR2 FQNENV. The germline V and J ends were trimmed by 0 bases and 3 bases, with 8 bases remaining between them. The length of the CDR3 is 15 residues. In DNA, the CDR3 is TGTGCCAGCAGCCAATCGACTCCTTACACCGGGGAGCTGTTTTTT. As protein: CASSQSTPYTGELFF. Combining the CDR3 with reference TRBV16 and TRBJ2-2 gives the whole variable domain GEEVAQTPKHLVRGEGQKAKLYCAPIKGHSYVFWYQQVLKNEFKFLISFQNENVFDETGMPKERFSAKCLPNSPCSLEIQATKLEDSAVYFCASSQSTPYTGELFFGEGSRLTVL.

The chain combines TRBV19 with TRBJ2-1; 9 bases agree with TRBD1. The CDR3 runs to 17 residues. Trimming at V came to 9 bases and at J to 4 bases, leaving 16 bases not matched to a gene. Looked up from germline, CDR1 is LNHDA and CDR2 is SQIVND (reference sequence). The CDR3: CASSSLYRDRVYNEQFF. The CDR3 bases are TGTGCCAGCTCCAGTCTGTACCGGGACAGGGTTTACAATGAGCAGTTCTTC.

This clone has a handful of counts. The J gene is TRBJ2-5, the V gene TRBV19; the match to TRBD2 covers 14 bases. This CDR3 spans 16 amino acids. Losses at the gene ends were 5 bases for V and 7 bases for J; bases not matched to a gene: 9. CDR1 is LNHDA and CDR2 is SQIVND in the germline V gene (reference sequence). CDR3 amino acids: CASSSTTSGRVGTQYF. CDR3 sequence (DNA): TGTGCCAGTAGTTCCACGACTAGCGGGAGGGTTGGGACCCAGTACTTC.

A single count supports this clone. This chain joins TRBV7-8 and TRBJ2-7; 10 positions agree with TRBD1. The germline gives CDR1 SGHVS, CDR2 FQNEAQ. The CDR3 contains 15 residues. The junction had 4 bases not matched to a gene; V was cut back by 0 bases and J by 5 bases. The CDR3 DNA reads as TGTGCCAGCAGCTTAGCAGGGACAGGGGTGAACGAGCAGTACTTC. Its protein product is CASSLAGTGVNEQYF.

V usage is TRBV6-5 and J usage is TRBJ2-7; 14 nucleotides align to TRBD2. The CDR3 extends over 15 amino acids. Germline assignment: CDR1 MNHEY and CDR2 SVGAGI. The trim removed 6 bases at V and 4 bases at J, leaving 5 bases unmatched. The CDR3 DNA follows: TGTGCCAGCAGCTCAGGACTAGCGGGAGGATACGAGCAGTACTTC. The encoded protein is CASSSGLAGGYEQYF.

This rearrangement joins TRBV5-4 to TRBJ2-5, with 14 bases fitting TRBD2. This CDR3 has 14 amino acids. Germline CDR1 reads SGHNT; CDR2 reads YYREEE (reference sequence). V shed 4 bases and J 11 bases; nucleotides not matched to a gene: 7. The CDR3: CASSRLAGGREQYF. The CDR3, as DNA: TGTGCCAGCAGCCGACTAGCGGGAGGGCGAGAGCAGTACTTC.

This clone came up once. This chain uses TRBV7-2 with TRBJ2-7; D might be TRBD2 (5 bases). Germline values: CDR1 SGHTA, CDR2 FQGNSA. The CDR3 consists of 13 residues. The germline V and J ends were trimmed by 6 bases and 3 bases, with 12 bases remaining between them. CDR3 protein: CASSFDYIYEQYF. For the CDR3, the DNA is TGTGCCAGCAGTTTTGACTATATCTACGAGCAGTACTTC.

The rearrangement joins TRBV5-4 to TRBJ2-3; 10 bases map to TRBD2. In germline, CDR1 is SGHNT, CDR2 YYREEE (reference sequence). The length of the CDR3 is 15 residues. The V segment lost 3 bases and the J segment 2 bases; nucleotides outside the gene matches: 3. Here the CDR3 DNA reads TGTGCCAGCAGCTCTAGCGGGAGTATCACAGATACGCAGTATTTT. Its translation: CASSSSGSITDTQYF.

The table lists this clone with a few counts. V is TRBV2 and J is TRBJ2-7, with 7 bases aligning to TRBD1. Germline CDR1 is SNHLY and CDR2 is FYNNEI. The CDR3 sequence is 12 residues long. V trimming: 7 bases; J trimming: 2 bases; junction bases outside the gene matches: 2. CDR3 sequence: CASTDRAYEQYF. The CDR3 coding sequence is TGTGCCAGCACTGACAGGGCCTACGAGCAGTACTTC.

The chain has TRBV7-9 and TRBJ2-1; TRBD1 aligns across 8 bases. V lost 1 base to trimming and J lost 5 bases; unmatched junction nucleotides: 4. The CDR3 spans 15 residues. Germline V gene data show CDR1 as SEHNR and CDR2 as FQNEAQ (reference sequence). The CDR3 bases are TGTGCCAGCAGCTTAGATCGGACAGGGAACAATGAGCAGTTCTTC. This codes for CASSLDRTGNNEQFF.

Remarks on this clone: The junction differs from germline at one of its ends, possibly a read error. The CDR3 DNA reads TGTGCCAGCAGCTTAGACGCGCTGAACACCGGGGAACTGTTTTTT. Amino acids: CASSLDALNTGELFF. The V gene is TRBV7-2, the J gene TRBJ2-2; maybe TRBD2 (5 bases). Germline assignment: CDR1 SGHTA and CDR2 FQGNSA. The CDR3 has 15 residues. The full variable domain, its missing parts supplied by reference TRBV7-2 and TRBJ2-2, is GAGVSQSPSNKVTEKGKDVELRCDPISGHTALYWYRQSLGQGLEFLIYFQGNSAPDKSGLPSDRFSAERTGGSVSTLTIQRTQQEDSAVYLCASSLDALNTGELFFGEGSRLTVL.

The chain is built from TRBV4-3 and TRBJ1-2, with 8 bases matching TRBD1. The CDR3 totals 13 residues. V shed 3 bases and J 7 bases; nucleotides not matched to a gene: 4. Germline CDR1 is LGHNA and CDR2 is YSLEER. DNA for the CDR3: TGCGCCAGCAGCCAGGACAGGGACGGTGGCTACACCTTC. Amino acid sequence: CASSQDRDGGYTF.

This chain uses TRBV7-9 with TRBJ2-1; TRBD2 matches at 13 bases. The CDR3 length is 18 residues. Germline CDR1 is SEHNR and CDR2 is FQNEAQ (reference sequence). The V and J ends lost 5 bases and 7 bases, in that order; junction bases with no gene match: 14. The CDR3: CASSQSYGTSGNRNEQFF. For the CDR3, the DNA is TGTGCCAGCAGCCAATCGTACGGGACTAGCGGGAATAGGAATGAGCAGTTCTTC.

This clone was picked up a small number of times. The rearrangement uses TRBV28 and TRBJ1-2, with D tentatively TRBD1 (5 bases). CDR1 is MDHEN, CDR2 SYDVKM, per germline. The CDR3 runs 12 residues. Trimming took 10 bases from V and 10 from J, leaving 19 bases between them. CDR3 residues: CATSRWEGDYTF. CDR3 nucleotide sequence: TGTGCCACCAGCAGGTGGGAAGGGGACTACACCTTC.

V usage is TRBV6-5 and J usage is TRBJ2-3; 12 bases match TRBD2. Germline V gene data show CDR1 as MNHEY and CDR2 as SVGAGI. Unmatched junction bases numbered 7, after V lost 6 bases and J lost 6 bases. This CDR3 has 15 residues. DNA of the CDR3: TGTGCCAGCAGCCCCCCTAGCGGGAGGGCCGATACGCAGTATTTT. Its translation is CASSPPSGRADTQYF.

The gene calls are TRBV28 and TRBJ1-2; 8 bases are shared with TRBD1. Trimming at V came to 4 bases and at J to 6 bases, leaving 10 bases not matched to a gene. The CDR3 covers 15 residues. The germline CDR1 and CDR2 sequences are MDHEN and SYDVKM. CDR3 amino acids: CASSWTPGGFNGYTF. In DNA, the CDR3 is TGTGCCAGCAGTTGGACCCCAGGGGGCTTTAATGGCTACACCTTC.

The rearrangement links TRBV5-1 to TRBJ2-7, with a tentative D call TRBD2 (5 bases). Germline assignment: CDR1 SGHRS and CDR2 YFSETQ. The V gene lost 3 bases and the J gene lost 6 bases, with 10 bases spanning the gap. The CDR3 is 12 residues long. The CDR3 reads CASSSYGVEQYF. The CDR3 DNA reads as TGCGCCAGCAGCTCGTACGGGGTCGAGCAGTACTTC.

The sample holds one count of this clone. The chain carries TRBV5-6 and TRBJ2-3; the match to TRBD1 covers 8 bases. Germline V gives CDR1 SGHDT, CDR2 YYEEEE. V shed 4 bases, J shed 9 bases, and the junction held 4 bases outside the gene matches. The CDR3 contains 12 residues. The CDR3 DNA reads TGTGCCAGCAGCCCGGACAGGGTCACGCAGTATTTT. Translated: CASSPDRVTQYF. The full variable domain, completed using reference TRBV5-6 and TRBJ2-3, is DAGVTQSPTHLIKTRGQQVTLRCSPKSGHDTVSWYQQALGQGPQFIFQYYEEEERQRGNFPDRFSGHQFPNYSSELNVNALLLGDSALYLCASSPDRVTQYFGPGTRLTVL.